This is a list of T cell receptor beta chains from one sample in a study of blood T cell repertoires in COVID-19. The data were produced by immunoSEQ multiplex PCR, yet TCRdb's version contains in-frame clones alone and is incomplete. The repertoire has roughly 260,000 clones, about 90% of them found once; the top ten carry under 2.5%. The specimen was PBMCs or T cells enriched from blood (not recorded which). The origin of the receptors is a woman between 18 and 30 years old who had recovered from COVID-19. CDR3s include the opening cysteine and the closing phenylalanine or tryptophan. Fields, in order: D gene, clone size, V gene, J gene, CDR3 DNA, CDR3 protein. The D gene is left open where the match is weak. Size is stated for part of the rows, as once, few or many counts, or as a class when the clone is expanded.

TRBD2	once	TRBV28	TRBJ2-3	TGTGCCAGCAGCACACACGGGGGGGGCACAGATACGCAGTATTTT	CASSTHGGGTDTQYF
TRBD2	.	TRBV15	TRBJ2-5	TGTGCCACCAGCAGAGATCAGGTAGCGGGAGGGGAGACCCAGTACTTC	CATSRDQVAGGETQYF
.	.	TRBV14	TRBJ1-1	TGTGCCAGCAGCCAAGTAGTAAGGGGGAACACTGAAGCTTTCTTT	CASSQVVRGNTEAFF
.	once	TRBV12-3/TRBV12-4	TRBJ1-2	TGTGCCAGCAGCATCAGTTTTAACTATGGTTACACCTTC	CASSISFNYGYTF
.	.	TRBV28	TRBJ1-1	TGTGCCAGCAGAGGGACAACTGAAGCTTTCTTT	CASRGTTEAFF
.	.	TRBV16	TRBJ1-1	TGTGCCAGCAGCCAATCCCGGACAGCGACAGCTTTCTTT	CASSQSRTATAFF
TRBD2	.	TRBV7-6	TRBJ2-1	TGTGCCAGCAGTTACCTTGGGACTAGCGGATACAATGAGCAGTTCTTC	CASSYLGTSGYNEQFF
.	.	TRBV3-1/TRBV3-2	TRBJ1-2	TGTGCCAGCAGCCAAGAATCTTCTTATGGCTACACCTTC	CASSQESSYGYTF
.	many	TRBV4-2	TRBJ2-7	TGTGCCAGCAGCCAAGATGACGGGAGTGCCTACGAGCAGTACTTC	CASSQDDGSAYEQYF
TRBD1	.	TRBV7-3	TRBJ2-3	TGTGCCAGCAGCACGGGACAGGGCACAGATACGCAGTATTTT	CASSTGQGTDTQYF
TRBD1	.	TRBV6-5	TRBJ2-2	TGTGCCAGCAGTTATGACAGGGGTACCGGGGAGCTGTTTTTT	CASSYDRGTGELFF
.	.	TRBV27	TRBJ2-7	TGTGCCAGCAGTTACACGCCAGCCTACGAGCAGTACTTC	CASSYTPAYEQYF
.	.	TRBV13	TRBJ2-7	TGTGCCAGCAGCTTACAGGCCAGCGGAGGTTCCTACGAGCAGTACTTC	CASSLQASGGSYEQYF
.	.	TRBV19	TRBJ1-1	TGTGCCAGTAGACAACAGGGTCGGAGGTTGGGGGAAGCTTTCTTT	CASRQQGRRLGEAFF
.	.	TRBV6-5	TRBJ1-5	TGTGCCAGCAGTTACTCGAGGCTAGAGCCCCAGCATTTT	CASSYSRLEPQHF
TRBD1	.	TRBV2	TRBJ1-6	TGTGCCAGCGGCCCCGAGGGACAGAATAATTCACCCCTCCACTTT	CASGPEGQNNSPLHF
TRBD2	.	TRBV7-3	TRBJ2-2	TGTGCCAGCAGCCCAACCCGACTAGCGGGGGGAAAGGGCAACACCGGGGAGCTGTTTTTT	CASSPTRLAGGKGNTGELFF
.	once	TRBV11-3	TRBJ2-7	TGTGCCAGCAGCTTAACCTTAGCGAGTACCTACGAGCAGTACTTC	CASSLTLASTYEQYF
.	.	TRBV16	TRBJ1-6	TGTGCCAGCAGCCAAGCCCCACAAAGTTCACCCCTCCACTTT	CASSQAPQSSPLHF
TRBD1	.	TRBV28	TRBJ1-1	TGTGCCAGCGGGACAGTGAACACTGAAGCTTTCTTT	CASGTVNTEAFF
.	.	TRBV29-1	TRBJ2-1	TGCAGCGCCGCTGCCGCGGGGAGCTCCTACAATGAGCAGTTCTTC	CSAAAAGSSYNEQFF
.	.	TRBV5-4	TRBJ1-2	TGTGCCAGCAGCTTGGCCGGTGGGGGCGAGTATGGCTACACCTTC	CASSLAGGGEYGYTF
TRBD1	.	TRBV7-9	TRBJ1-1	TGTGCCAGCAGCTTAGTAGGGGGCAACAGGGGAAACACTGAAGCTTTCTTT	CASSLVGGNRGNTEAFF
.	.	TRBV24-1	TRBJ2-2	TGTGCCACCAGTGACTCTCAGTACGGGACAAGGGATGGGAACACCGGGGAGCTGTTTTTT	CATSDSQYGTRDGNTGELFF
TRBD2	.	TRBV10-3	TRBJ2-3	TGTGCCATCAGTGGAATAGGGCTAGCGGGGGTTGAGGATACGCAGTATTTT	CAISGIGLAGVEDTQYF
.	.	TRBV20-1	TRBJ2-6	TGCAGTGCTAGTCGGGGGAGCTCTGGGGCCAACGTCCTGACTTTC	CSASRGSSGANVLTF
TRBD2	few	TRBV7-2	TRBJ2-1	TGTGCCAGCAGCTTAGTACGGGCTAGCGGGAGCGTTGAGCAGTTCTTC	CASSLVRASGSVEQFF
TRBD1	.	TRBV5-4	TRBJ1-2	TGTGCCAGCAGCTACCGGACAGGGACTTATGGCTACACCTTC	CASSYRTGTYGYTF
.	.	TRBV12-5	TRBJ1-2	TGTGCTAGTGGTTTGGTACTAGTTCACAGGGTAGGGACTAACTATGGCTACACCTTC	CASGLVLVHRVGTNYGYTF
.	.	TRBV5-1	TRBJ1-1	TGCGCCAGCAGCTCCCGCCGCCTAGGGGATAACACTGAAGCTTTCTTT	CASSSRRLGDNTEAFF
.	.	TRBV3-1/TRBV3-2	TRBJ2-7	TGTGCCAGCAGTCCGTACTACGAGCAGTACTTC	CASSPYYEQYF
TRBD1	.	TRBV18	TRBJ2-1	TGTGCCAGCCAACGCGGGGGACAGGGCTCCTACAATGAGCAGTTCTTC	CASQRGGQGSYNEQFF
.	.	TRBV4-1	TRBJ1-1	TGCGCCAGCAGCCAAAGGGCCTCGGGGAAACCTGAAGCTTTCTTT	CASSQRASGKPEAFF
.	.	TRBV7-9	TRBJ2-2	TGTGCCAGCAGCTTCGCCAGGGCGGTGTTTTTT	CASSFARAVFF
TRBD1	.	TRBV28	TRBJ2-7	TGTGCCAGCAGAAGCCGACAGGGGTGGTCCTACGAGCAGTACTTC	CASRSRQGWSYEQYF
.	.	TRBV5-1	TRBJ1-4	TGCGCCAGCAGCTTGGGCTCAGGATCGAATGAAAAACTGTTTTTT	CASSLGSGSNEKLFF
.	.	TRBV5-1	TRBJ1-1	TGCGCCAGCAGCTTGGGACAGGCCCTTGAAGCTTTCTTT	CASSLGQALEAFF
.	once	TRBV5-1	TRBJ2-2	TGCGCCAGCAGCTTGGATCCAGGACACAACACCGGGGAGCTGTTTTTT	CASSLDPGHNTGELFF
.	few	TRBV7-8	TRBJ2-5	TGTGCCAGCAACTTCGTAGGACTGCAACTTGAGACCCAGTACTTC	CASNFVGLQLETQYF
.	once	TRBV19	TRBJ1-6	TGTGCCAGTCGAGCTAGAGGAGTTTCCTATAATTCACCCCTCCACTTT	CASRARGVSYNSPLHF
TRBD1	.	TRBV6-5	TRBJ1-6	TGTGCCAGCATTCTGACAGGGGAATCACCCCTCCACTTT	CASILTGESPLHF
.	.	TRBV24-1	TRBJ2-1	TGTGCCACCAGTGATCGAACAATGTACAATGAGCAGTTCTTC	CATSDRTMYNEQFF
TRBD1	.	TRBV18	TRBJ1-1	TGTGCCAGCTCTGCGGGACAGGGGTTGAACACTGAAGCTTTCTTT	CASSAGQGLNTEAFF
.	.	TRBV4-1	TRBJ2-7	TGCGCCAGCAGCCAAGAATCGGCGGCTCGCTCCTACGAGCAGTACTTC	CASSQESAARSYEQYF
TRBD2	.	TRBV2	TRBJ2-1	TGTGCCATCGCGGGGGACTACAATGAGCAGTTCTTC	CAIAGDYNEQFF
.	.	TRBV2	TRBJ2-1	TGTGCCAGCAGACCAAGCGAGCTGGGTGAGCAGTTCTTC	CASRPSELGEQFF
.	.	TRBV6-2/TRBV6-3	TRBJ1-4	TGTGCCAGCAGTTACTCACTCCGGGGAGGAAGAAATGAAAAACTGTTTTTT	CASSYSLRGGRNEKLFF
TRBD1	.	TRBV5-1	TRBJ2-7	TGCGCCAGCAGCAGAGGACAGGTGTTGGGTGAGCAGTACTTC	CASSRGQVLGEQYF
.	.	TRBV9	TRBJ1-2	TGTGCCAGCAGCGGGGAGGGCTTGGGCTATGGCTACACCTTC	CASSGEGLGYGYTF
.	.	TRBV5-4	TRBJ1-2	TGTGCCAGCAGCCCGTACGAAGCCTATGGCTACACCTTC	CASSPYEAYGYTF
TRBD2	.	TRBV7-2	TRBJ2-1	TGTGCCATCCTGACGCGGGGGGCTACTAATAATGAGCAGTTCTTC	CAILTRGATNNEQFF
TRBD1	.	TRBV15	TRBJ2-1	TGTGCCACCAGCAGAGGACAGGGGGCCGATGAGCAGTTCTTC	CATSRGQGADEQFF
TRBD1	.	TRBV5-5	TRBJ1-1	TGTGCCAGCGGCGGGACAGGGAACACTGAAGCTTTCTTT	CASGGTGNTEAFF
.	.	TRBV15	TRBJ2-2	TGTGCCACCAGCAGATGGGGGGGCATAAACACCGGGGAGCTGTTTTTT	CATSRWGGINTGELFF
TRBD1	.	TRBV7-9	TRBJ2-7	TGTGCCAGCAGCTTACGGGACAGCTACGAGCAGTACTTC	CASSLRDSYEQYF
.	.	TRBV7-2	TRBJ1-2	TGTGCCAGCACCCCGGCCAGGGGCCTAATTAACTATGGCTACACCTTC	CASTPARGLINYGYTF
TRBD2	once	TRBV5-4	TRBJ2-3	TGTGCCAGCAGCTTTGGTAGCGGGGATTCTAGCACAGATACGCAGTATTTT	CASSFGSGDSSTDTQYF
.	.	TRBV9	TRBJ2-2	TGTGCCAGCGGACGGGGATCAGGGGCGCGCACCGGGGAGCTGTTTTTT	CASGRGSGARTGELFF
.	.	TRBV11-2	TRBJ1-2	TGTGCCAGCAGCTTAAGTCGGGGGAACTATGGCTACACCTTC	CASSLSRGNYGYTF
.	.	TRBV12-3/TRBV12-4	TRBJ1-2	TGTGCCAGCAGTTCCCAACAGGGCTACACCTTC	CASSSQQGYTF